Below are 8 T cell receptor beta chains sequenced from a single sample in a study of blood T cell repertoires in COVID-19. Sequencing was performed with immunoSEQ multiplex PCR; in TCRdb, only in-frame clones are kept and a portion is missing. Of 110,000 or so clones listed, approximately 91% were seen once; the top ten hold 8% to 8.5%. Sequenced: peripheral blood. These receptors originate from a woman between 70 and 85 years old who had recovered from COVID-19.

The chain is built from TRBV6-5 and TRBJ2-7; a weak D match, TRBD1 (6 bases). Trimming stripped 4 bases from V and 4 bases from J, with 14 bases between. Germline CDR1 and CDR2: MNHEY and SVGAGI. This CDR3 has 14 amino acids. The CDR3 sequence is CASSSGTSPYEQYF. DNA for the CDR3: TGTGCCAGCAGTTCGGGGACATCCCCATACGAGCAGTACTTC.

V and J are TRBV23-1 and TRBJ2-1, with D possibly matching TRBD2 (5 bases). TRBV23-1 is annotated as an ORF whose role is uncertain. This CDR3 has 13 residues. Trimming pared 7 bases from V and 8 bases from J, leaving 15 bases between. CDR3 region: CASNRGPGDEQFF. In DNA, the CDR3 is TGCGCCAGCAATCGGGGTCCTGGGGATGAGCAGTTCTTC.

This chain joins TRBV14 and TRBJ2-5; D not resolved. With 1 base removed from V and 7 bases from J, the gap between germline ends came to 10 bases. The CDR3 is made up of 13 amino acids. The V gene's germline CDR1 is SGHDN and CDR2 FVKESK. CDR3 DNA sequence: TGTGCCAGCAGCCAAGTGAGGTTGGGGACCCAGTACTTC. Its protein is CASSQVRLGTQYF.

This sequence joins TRBV5-1 and TRBJ1-2; D call uncertain. Germline CDR1 and CDR2: SGHRS and YFSETQ. V dropped 0 bases and J dropped 8 bases, with 14 bases sitting between them. The CDR3 covers 14 residues. CDR3 protein: CASSLGEGSFGYTF. In DNA, the CDR3 is TGCGCCAGCAGCTTGGGTGAGGGCTCTTTCGGCTACACCTTC. The variable domain in full, completed from reference TRBV5-1 and TRBJ1-2, reads KAGVTQTPRYLIKTRGQQVTLSCSPISGHRSVSWYQQTPGQGLQFLFEYFSETQRNKGNFPGRFSGRQFSNSRSEMNVSTLELGDSALYLCASSLGEGSFGYTFGSGTRLTVV.

In nucleotides, the CDR3 is TGTGCCAGCAGCCCCTCCAGGGATAATTCACCCCTCCACTTT. Translated, it gives CASSPSRDNSPLHF. J is TRBJ1-6 and V is TRBV9, with D possibly being TRBD1 (5 bases). CDR1 is SGDLS, CDR2 YYNGEE, per germline. The germline V and J ends were trimmed by 4 bases and 5 bases, with 10 bases remaining between them. CDR3 length equals 14 residues.

This chain uses TRBV6-6 with TRBJ2-7, with D unclear. The CDR3 totals 14 residues. The germline CDR1 and CDR2 sequences are MNHNY and SVGAGI (reference sequence). Trimming left V 6 bases short and J 3 bases short, with 15 bases between. The CDR3: CASSPLARHYEQYF. In nucleotides, the CDR3 is TGTGCCAGCAGCCCCCTCGCCAGGCACTACGAGCAGTACTTC.

This clone occurred a few times. The chain employs TRBV28 and TRBJ2-7; D is possibly TRBD1 (6 bases). Trimming left V 8 bases short and J 11 bases short, with 16 bases between. The V gene's germline CDR1 is MDHEN and CDR2 SYDVKM. The CDR3 is 11 residues long. CDR3 loop: CASRLQGIEYF. In nucleotides, the CDR3 is TGTGCCAGCCGACTACAGGGAATCGAGTACTTC.

This clone was observed a handful of times. This chain connects TRBV12-3 or TRBV12-4 to TRBJ2-2; TRBD1 might be the D (5 bases). V was shortened by 3 bases and J by 6 bases, with 8 bases between the two germline ends. The CDR3 contains 13 residues. This chain's CDR3 is CASSLRRAGELFF. The CDR3 bases are TGTGCCAGCAGTTTGCGCAGGGCCGGGGAGCTGTTTTTT.